These 20 T cell receptor beta chains came from one sample sequenced in a study of cytomegalovirus exposure and HLA in healthy donors. The PCR made use of 60 Vbeta and 13 Jbeta primers. This table comes from immunoSEQ multiplex PCR, and its TCRdb copy is limited to in-frame clones, with some not included. Of 99,000 or so clones listed, 76% are singletons. The sample was PBMCs. The receptors were gathered from a woman under 30 in good health and CMV-seropositive.

V is TRBV10-2 and J is TRBJ2-1; TRBD1 matches at 10 bases. V shed 7 bases and J 9 bases; nucleotides not matched to a gene: 6. The CDR3 loop spans 13 amino acids. Germline V lookup: CDR1 WSHSY, CDR2 SAAADI. CDR3 sequence reads: CASTPTGGTEQFF. CDR3 DNA sequence: TGCGCCAGCACACCGACAGGGGGCACTGAGCAGTTCTTC.

The rearrangement links TRBV6-1 to TRBJ1-2; 8 nucleotides match TRBD1. J was trimmed by 8 bases and V by 0 bases; bases with no gene match: 8. Germline loops: CDR1 MNHNS, CDR2 SASEGT. This CDR3 region has 15 residues. This chain's CDR3 is CASSEAWQGARGYTF. As DNA, the CDR3 is TGTGCCAGCAGTGAAGCGTGGCAGGGGGCAAGGGGCTACACCTTC.

The chain recombines TRBV28 with TRBJ1-3; 8 positions match TRBD1. Germline-derived CDR1 and CDR2 are MDHEN and SYDVKM. Germline trimming cut 5 bases from V and 4 bases from J; bases unmatched to any gene: 7. This CDR3 contains 15 residues. The CDR3 region is CASSGQGARGNTIYF. In DNA, the CDR3 is TGTGCCAGCAGTGGCCAGGGGGCCCGAGGAAACACCATATATTTT.

The chain is built from TRBV10-3 and TRBJ2-1; a weak D match, TRBD2 (6 bases). V was clipped by 11 bases and J by 0 bases, with 11 bases between them. The CDR3 covers 13 residues. Germline V gene lookup returns CDR1 ENHRY and CDR2 SYGVKD. The CDR3 DNA sequence: TGTGCCCACGGGCGGGGCTCCTACAATGAGCAGTTCTTC. Protein: CAHGRGSYNEQFF.

The chain employs TRBV6-1 and TRBJ1-4; 9 bases map to TRBD1. V trimming: 10 bases; J trimming: 8 bases; junction bases outside the gene matches: 14. Germline V gives CDR1 MNHNS, CDR2 SASEGT. The CDR3 loop spans 15 amino acids. CDR3 DNA sequence: TGTGCCACCACCACTTCGACAGGGGGAGGAGAAAAACTGTTTTTT. It translates to CATTTSTGGGEKLFF.

The chain combines TRBV30 with TRBJ2-7, with 7 bases lining up with TRBD1. Germline trimming cut 7 bases from V and 4 bases from J; bases unmatched to any gene: 7. CDR1 and CDR2 (germline): GTSNPN, SVGIG (reference sequence). CDR3 length equals 12 residues. CDR3 sequence reads: CASDRKGYEQYF. The DNA for the CDR3 is TGTGCCTCGGACAGGAAAGGGTACGAGCAGTACTTC.

This sequence joins TRBV19 and TRBJ2-1, with D perhaps TRBD1 (6 bases). Germline V gene lookup returns CDR1 LNHDA and CDR2 SQIVND (reference sequence). With 7 bases removed from V and 8 bases from J, the gap between germline ends came to 15 bases. CDR3 length: 13 residues. The CDR3 DNA is TGTGCCAGTACATTCGACAGGAGCTATGAGCAGTTCTTC. This encodes CASTFDRSYEQFF.

The rearrangement uses TRBV5-4 and TRBJ2-3, with D maybe TRBD2 (5 bases). The CDR3 is 16 amino acids. Per germline, CDR1 SGHNT and CDR2 YYREEE (reference sequence). V lost 0 bases and J lost 5, with 16 bases in between. CDR3 protein: CASSLGNRRWEDTQYF. The DNA for the CDR3 is TGTGCCAGCAGCTTGGGGAATCGGAGGTGGGAAGATACGCAGTATTTT.

The chain is built from TRBV5-4 and TRBJ2-1; D ambiguous. Looked up from germline, CDR1 is SGHNT and CDR2 is YYREEE (reference sequence). V lost 3 bases, J lost 8 bases, and 12 bases lay in between. The CDR3 extends over 13 amino acids. CDR3 sequence reads: CASSWPGGDEQFF. In DNA form, the CDR3 reads TGTGCCAGCAGCTGGCCAGGTGGCGATGAGCAGTTCTTC.

This clone was observed a single time. This chain joins TRBV6-1 and TRBJ2-1; TRBD2 matches 8 bases. The CDR3 spans 13 residues. From germline, CDR1 is MNHNS and CDR2 SASEGT. J lost 9 bases, V lost 8 bases, and 9 bases had no gene match. CDR3 amino acids: CASGRSGRGEQFF. CDR3 coding DNA: TGTGCCAGCGGCAGAAGCGGGAGAGGTGAGCAGTTCTTC.

This clone occurred once. The V call is TRBV28, the J call TRBJ1-2, with TRBD1 matching 7 bases. CDR1 and CDR2 from the germline V gene are MDHEN and SYDVKM. The CDR3 contains 15 residues. The ends lost 6 bases at V and 4 bases at J; junction bases unmatched: 11. CDR3 in DNA: TGTGCCAGCAGCGAACCCTCAGGGGGAGTCTATGGCTACACCTTC. Translation gives CASSEPSGGVYGYTF.

V and J are TRBV5-1 and TRBJ1-2; 10 bases fit TRBD1. The V segment lost 0 bases and the J segment 8 bases; nucleotides outside the gene matches: 4. This CDR3 has 14 amino acids. CDR1 and CDR2 (germline): SGHRS, YFSETQ. The DNA for the CDR3 is TGCGCCAGCAGCTTGGGGGACAGGGGAGGAGGCTACACCTTC. Encoded protein: CASSLGDRGGGYTF.

The chain recombines TRBV6-5 with TRBJ2-1, with 11 bases matching TRBD2. CDR3 length: 12 residues. J was trimmed by 9 bases and V by 6 bases; bases with no gene match: 1. Germline CDR1 is MNHEY and CDR2 is SVGAGI. The CDR3 nucleotides are TGTGCCAGCAGAGGACTAGCGGGTGAGCAGTTCTTC. Protein product: CASRGLAGEQFF.

This clone has a single count. The CDR3 does not close with the conserved phenylalanine or tryptophan, likely indicating a read error. No DNA is shown, since the ends of the CDR3 on it are uncertain; the CDR3 is the one TCRdb lists. This chain joins TRBV30 and TRBJ1-1. The CDR3 totals 11 residues, both ends included. CDR1 GTSNPN and CDR2 SVGIG come from the germline V gene (reference sequence). This CDR3 is CAWTVGFLALV.

The genes are TRBV6-5 and TRBJ1-6, with TRBD1 as a possible D gene (5 bases). The CDR3 covers 14 residues. Germline loops: CDR1 MNHEY, CDR2 SVGAGI. V dropped 6 bases and J dropped 9 bases, with 15 bases sitting between them. The CDR3 bases are TGTGCCAGCAGCCAGGGTGTGCGGACTTCACCCCTCCACTTT. This translates into CASSQGVRTSPLHF.

The V gene is TRBV18, the J gene TRBJ2-2; 11 nucleotides align to TRBD2. CDR1 is KGHSH and CDR2 is LQKENI in the germline V gene. This CDR3 comprises 16 residues. V gave up 2 bases and J gave up 6 bases; unmatched junction bases: 5. This chain's CDR3 is CASSPSTSGSAGELFF. CDR3 DNA sequence: TGTGCCAGCTCACCATCAACTAGCGGGAGTGCCGGGGAGCTGTTTTTT.

V and J are TRBV28 and TRBJ2-6; perhaps TRBD1 as D (7 bases). The V end lost 3 bases, the J end lost 0 bases, and 15 bases lay between the germline ends. This CDR3 region has 18 residues. Germline CDR1 reads MDHEN; CDR2 reads SYDVKM. CDR3: CASSFGVRGVSGANVLTF. CDR3 coding DNA: TGTGCCAGCAGTTTCGGGGTCAGGGGGGTCTCTGGGGCCAACGTCCTGACTTTC.

The chain joins TRBV6-5 to TRBJ1-2, with TRBD1 identical over 7 bases. Germline CDR1 reads MNHEY; CDR2 reads SVGAGI. The CDR3 runs 14 residues. With 6 bases clipped from V and 4 bases from J, the junction kept 8 bases outside the gene matches. The CDR3, as DNA: TGTGCCAGCAGCAAAGGGGGCGCGGGCTATGGCTACACCTTC. Amino acids: CASSKGGAGYGYTF.

The chain links TRBV30 to TRBJ1-2; the D gene is possibly TRBD1 (5 bases). This CDR3 region has 12 residues. The V and J ends lost 2 bases and 5 bases respectively, with 9 bases between them. Looked up from germline, CDR1 is GTSNPN and CDR2 is SVGIG (reference sequence). The CDR3, as DNA: TGTGCCTGGAGTAGAGACAGTTATGGCTACACCTTC. Residues: CAWSRDSYGYTF.

The V and J genes are TRBV5-1 and TRBJ1-1; 7 nucleotides agree with TRBD1. CDR3 length: 14 amino acids. V shed 4 bases, J shed 5 bases, and the junction held 8 bases outside the gene matches. Germline values: CDR1 SGHRS, CDR2 YFSETQ. The CDR3 sequence: CASSATGDTTEAFF. The CDR3 DNA follows: TGCGCCAGCAGCGCTACAGGGGACACTACTGAAGCTTTCTTT.